These 13 T cell receptor beta chains came from one sample sequenced in a study of a mutant IDH1 vaccine in newly diagnosed glioma. Time point described: baseline, week 1 (first vaccination visit). Treatment: pre-vaccination baseline after standard-of-care therapy. TCRdb's copy holds only in-frame clones and misses some; the assay was immunoSEQ multiplex PCR. This sample has some 68,000 clones; 60% to 85% occur once, and the top ten carry around 8.2%. The specimen comprised PBMCs, sampled from a glioma patient treated with radiotherapy, temozolomide or both. These receptors were taken from a man between 45 and 60 years old with glioma.

The chain combines TRBV9 with TRBJ1-4; D is perhaps TRBD1 (5 bases). The CDR3 is 14 residues long. The V end was cut by 4 bases, the J end by 2 bases, with 9 bases between. Germline CDR1 is SGDLS and CDR2 is YYNGEE. The CDR3 DNA reads TGTGCCAGCAGCTTGACAGACACTAATGAAAAACTGTTTTTT. It translates to CASSLTDTNEKLFF.

This chain connects TRBV10-1 to TRBJ2-7; TRBD2 matches 8 bases. Germline V gene data show CDR1 as WNHNN and CDR2 as SYGVQD (reference sequence). This CDR3 is 13 amino acids long. J lost 5 bases, V lost 9 bases, and 9 bases had no gene match. The CDR3 region has the DNA TGCGCCAGAGGGTCGACTAGCGTTAACGAGCAGTACTTC. Translation gives CARGSTSVNEQYF.

This clone was found a few times. The chain recombines TRBV4-3 with TRBJ2-3, with 9 bases fitting TRBD1. V shed 3 bases and J 3 bases; nucleotides not matched to a gene: 1. The CDR3 is 14 residues long. Germline V gene data show CDR1 as LGHNA and CDR2 as YSLEER. CDR3 amino acids: CASSQGTGTDTQYF. In DNA form, the CDR3 reads TGCGCCAGCAGCCAGGGGACAGGGACAGATACGCAGTATTTT.

The sample holds a few counts of this clone. J is TRBJ2-2 and V is TRBV5-1; a weak D match, TRBD1 (6 bases). CDR1 is SGHRS, CDR2 YFSETQ, per germline. CDR3 size: 15 residues. The V gene lost 4 bases and the J gene lost 3 bases, with 13 bases spanning the gap. CDR3 region: CASSPTDRYTGELFF. DNA for the CDR3: TGCGCCAGCAGCCCCACTGACAGGTACACCGGGGAGCTGTTTTTT.

This clone was detected only once. This chain links TRBV30 with TRBJ2-1, with D maybe TRBD1 (6 bases). Trimming left V 3 bases short and J 7 bases short, with 13 bases between. CDR1 and CDR2 (germline): GTSNPN, SVGIG (reference sequence). There are 13 residues in the CDR3. For the CDR3, the DNA is TGTGCCTGGAGCAGGGGACCTTCTAATGAGCAGTTCTTC. Translated: CAWSRGPSNEQFF.

This clone was seen more than once but under ten times. The J gene is TRBJ2-5, the V gene TRBV6-6, with D unresolved. Trimming took 8 bases from V and 2 from J, leaving 9 bases between them. The CDR3 loop spans 12 amino acids. The germline CDR1 and CDR2 sequences are MNHNY and SVGAGI (reference sequence). DNA of the CDR3: TGTGCCAGCCGGTACGAACAAGAGACCCAGTACTTC. Its protein product is CASRYEQETQYF.

The rearrangement links TRBV30 to TRBJ2-2; 10 bases align to TRBD1. The CDR3 loop spans 14 amino acids. Germline assignment: CDR1 GTSNPN and CDR2 SVGIG (reference sequence). Trimming at V came to 4 bases and at J to 5 bases, leaving 4 bases not matched to a gene. The CDR3 DNA is TGTGCCTGGAAAGGGACAGGGGCGACCGGGGAGCTGTTTTTT. Translated: CAWKGTGATGELFF.

The V gene is TRBV2, the J gene TRBJ2-1, with 9 bases matching TRBD2. V lost 5 bases and J lost 10; bases outside the gene matches: 3. CDR1 and CDR2 (germline): SNHLY, FYNNEI. This CDR3 has 12 amino acids. The CDR3 reads CASSSGGTEQFF. CDR3 bases: TGTGCCAGCAGTAGCGGGGGGACCGAGCAGTTCTTC. Complete variable domain (other parts from reference TRBV2 and TRBJ2-1): EPEVTQTPSHQVTQMGQEVILRCVPISNHLYFYWYRQILGQKVEFLVSFYNNEISEKSEIFDDQFSVERPDGSNFTLKIRSTKLEDSAMYFCASSSGGTEQFFGPGTRLTVL.

The CDR3: CASREGASNQPQHF. Written as DNA, the CDR3 is TGTGCCAGCAGGGAGGGGGCAAGCAATCAGCCCCAGCATTTT. The chain uses TRBV6-6 and TRBJ1-5; 7 positions match TRBD1. Trimming at V came to 6 bases and at J to 1 base, leaving 3 bases not matched to a gene. Germline V gives CDR1 MNHNY, CDR2 SVGAGI (reference sequence). The length of the CDR3 is 14 residues.

The chain recombines TRBV7-9 with TRBJ2-5; 8 bases line up with TRBD2. The CDR3 is 15 residues long. In germline, CDR1 is SEHNR, CDR2 FQNEAQ (reference sequence). V lost 4 bases and J lost 9; bases outside the gene matches: 13. The CDR3 bases are TGTGCCAGCAGCTCCCATAGCGGGGCCAGGGAGGCCCAGTACTTC. It translates to CASSSHSGAREAQYF.

The chain carries TRBV5-1 and TRBJ2-7, with D possibly TRBD1 on 6 matching bases. This CDR3 region has 14 residues. Trimming took 1 base from V and 5 from J, leaving 13 bases between them. CDR1 is SGHRS, CDR2 YFSETQ, per germline. CDR3 loop: CASSLQGQFDEQYF. CDR3 coding DNA: TGCGCCAGCAGCTTGCAGGGGCAATTCGACGAGCAGTACTTC.

The chain joins TRBV5-1 to TRBJ1-2; possible D gene TRBD1, 5 bases. The germline V gene encodes CDR1 SGHRS and CDR2 YFSETQ. The V end was cut by 0 bases, the J end by 2 bases, with 11 bases between. The CDR3 contains 15 residues. CDR3 region: CASSLGDGGNYGYTF. CDR3 in DNA: TGCGCCAGCAGCTTGGGGGATGGGGGGAACTATGGCTACACCTTC. Supplemented by reference TRBV5-1 and TRBJ1-2, the full variable domain reads KAGVTQTPRYLIKTRGQQVTLSCSPISGHRSVSWYQQTPGQGLQFLFEYFSETQRNKGNFPGRFSGRQFSNSRSEMNVSTLELGDSALYLCASSLGDGGNYGYTFGSGTRLTVV.

The chain employs TRBV7-2 and TRBJ2-7, with 8 bases aligning to TRBD2. After removal of 5 bases from V and 4 bases from J, the junction contained 7 bases not matched to a gene. Germline CDR1 reads SGHTA; CDR2 reads FQGNSA. The CDR3 length is 14 residues. DNA for the CDR3: TGTGCCAGCAGCCCTACGGGGGGGCCATACGAGCAGTACTTC. This encodes CASSPTGGPYEQYF.